These 26 T cell receptor beta chains originate from one sample sequenced in a study of T cells in Graves' hyperthyroidism and ophthalmopathy. Amplification of TCR beta CDR3 regions used RNA as the template. An initial round of RT-PCR targeting the TCR CDR3 relied on the HTBI primer set. TCRdb analysed the multiplex PCR reads with MiXCR anew, one entry per CDR3 protein. The sample consists of more than 350,000 distinct CDR3 sequences, about 14% of them appearing once. Sequencing was performed on blood. The receptors come from a woman younger than 45 with Graves' ophthalmopathy.

This clonotype was observed many times. The V call is TRBV11-2, the J call TRBJ2-3; D unclear. Germline CDR1 is SGHAT and CDR2 is FQNNGV. The V gene lost 3 bases and the J gene lost 4 bases, with 14 bases spanning the gap. This CDR3 has 15 residues. The CDR3, as DNA: TGTGCCAGCAGCTTCTTGGGCGCTGGGGCAGATACGCAGTATTTT. Residues: CASSFLGAGADTQYF.

This clonotype was observed a single time. This chain joins TRBV7-9 and TRBJ1-3; D might be TRBD1 (5 bases). Looked up from germline, CDR1 is SEHNR and CDR2 is FQNEAQ (reference sequence). This CDR3 is 15 amino acids long. V was trimmed by 5 bases and J by 4 bases, leaving 15 bases between them. The CDR3 nucleotides are TGTGCCAGCAGCGGAGGCAGGGCCCTCGGAAACACCATATATTTT. It specifies CASSGGRALGNTIYF.

Of note for this clonotype: A read error may be the cause here, since a much bigger clone is one base away. CDR3 in amino acids: CASSYWGAVYGYTF. CDR3 sequence (DNA): TGTGCCAGCAGTTACTGGGGGGCAGTCTATGGCTACACCTTC. The chain has TRBV6-5 and TRBJ1-2; perhaps TRBD1 as D (6 bases). The CDR3 consists of 14 residues. CDR1 and CDR2 from the germline V gene are MNHEY and SVGAGI. V was cut by 1 base and J by 4 bases, with 10 bases left in between.

This clonotype has just one count. This may be a read error: a much more frequent sequence differs by one nucleotide. The rearrangement uses TRBV28 and TRBJ2-7, with D possibly matching TRBD1 (6 bases). Germline assignment: CDR1 MDHEN and CDR2 SYDVKM. Trimming cost V 5 bases and J 6 bases, with 11 bases left between them. This CDR3 has 12 residues. CDR3: CASSSPGVEQYF. As DNA, the CDR3 is TGTGCCAGCAGTAGTCCAGGGGTCGAGCAGTACTTC.

This clonotype came up many times. J is TRBJ1-5 and V is TRBV20-1; the D is unclear. The CDR3 runs to 13 residues. The V end lost 2 bases, the J end lost 0 bases, and 5 bases lay between the germline ends. From germline, CDR1 is DFQATT and CDR2 SNEGSKA (reference sequence). CDR3 protein: CSARRYSNQPQHF. DNA for the CDR3: TGCAGTGCTAGACGGTATAGCAATCAGCCCCAGCATTTT.

This clonotype occurred many times. The chain joins TRBV12-3 or TRBV12-4 to TRBJ2-2; 7 bases fit TRBD1. The CDR3 contains 14 residues. V lost 1 base, J lost 6 bases, and 2 bases stayed unmatched. CDR3 loop: CASSLGQGPGELFF. Here the CDR3 DNA reads TGTGCCAGCAGTTTAGGACAGGGTCCCGGGGAGCTGTTTTTT.

There are many counts of this clonotype. This sequence joins TRBV13 and TRBJ2-3, with 11 nucleotides matching TRBD2. Germline trimming cut 5 bases from V and 3 bases from J; bases unmatched to any gene: 7. Germline V gives CDR1 PRHDT, CDR2 FYEKMQ (reference sequence). The CDR3 length is 16 residues. For the CDR3, the DNA is TGTGCCAGCAGCCTAACGACTAGCGGGACTACAGATACGCAGTATTTT. As protein: CASSLTTSGTTDTQYF.

Concerning this clonotype itself: A much larger clonotype is one base distant, so this may be a read error. The chain has TRBV2 and TRBJ1-2; 8 bases fit TRBD1. The V gene's germline CDR1 is SNHLY and CDR2 FYNNEI. V gave up 11 bases and J gave up 8 bases; unmatched junction bases: 7. The CDR3 sequence is 11 residues long. The CDR3 protein is CAGDQGAGYTF. The DNA for the CDR3 is TGTGCCGGTGATCAGGGGGCCGGCTACACCTTC.

The chain uses TRBV12-3 or TRBV12-4 and TRBJ2-7; a possible D gene is TRBD1 (6 bases). This CDR3 is built from 19 residues. V was shortened by 7 bases and J by 2 bases, with 30 bases between the two germline ends. CDR3 sequence reads: CASTTTGTYVHLRTYEQYF. The CDR3 bases are TGTGCCAGCACCACGACCGGGACATACGTCCATCTACGAACCTACGAGCAGTACTTC.

For this clonotype: This may be a read error, as it is one base from a much larger clone. The CDR3 does not close with the conserved phenylalanine or tryptophan, likely indicating a read error. The V and J genes are TRBV12-5 and TRBJ1-1; D perhaps matches TRBD1 (5 bases). From germline, CDR1 is LGHNT and CDR2 FRNRAP. This CDR3 contains 14 residues. V was cut by 1 base and J by 1 base, with 7 bases left in between. The CDR3 loop reads CASGLGTTNTEAFS. CDR3 DNA: TGTGCTAGTGGTTTGGGGACAACGAACACTGAAGCTTTCTCT.

This clonotype has at least ten counts. The gene calls are TRBV18 and TRBJ1-1; D is perhaps TRBD1 (6 bases). The V gene's germline CDR1 is KGHSH and CDR2 LQKENI. V was clipped by 6 bases and J by 1 base, with 21 bases between them. There are 17 residues in the CDR3. In DNA, the CDR3 is TGTGCCAGCTCGCGGGCCGGGGGCTGGGGCGCGAACACTGAAGCTTTCTTT. This encodes CASSRAGGWGANTEAFF.

In this sample, this clonotype turned up many times. DNA of the CDR3: TGCAGTGCTAGAGACCCACTTAACACCGGGGAGCTGTTTTTT. Residues: CSARDPLNTGELFF. The chain employs TRBV20-1 and TRBJ2-2; no clear D. The CDR3 length is 14 residues. Germline CDR1 and CDR2: DFQATT and SNEGSKA (reference sequence). V was clipped by 0 bases and J by 2 bases, with 7 bases between them.

This clonotype was detected only a few times. The junction and the germline gene differ at one end; a read error may be behind it. The genes are TRBV29-1 and TRBJ1-1, with D unclear. The CDR3 has 13 residues. Per germline, CDR1 SQVTM and CDR2 ANQGSEA. This CDR3 is CSAMANMNTGAFF. CDR3 coding DNA: TGCAGCGCGATGGCTAACATGAACACTGGAGCTTTCTTT.

The chain is built from TRBV12-5 and TRBJ1-1; D unresolved. CDR3 length: 13 amino acids. Trimming left V 4 bases short and J 4 bases short, with 10 bases between. Germline V lookup: CDR1 LGHNT, CDR2 FRNRAP. CDR3 protein: CASGSRRGTEAFF. CDR3 in DNA: TGTGCTAGTGGTTCTCGTAGAGGCACTGAAGCTTTCTTT.

The V call is TRBV25-1, the J call TRBJ1-6; TRBD1 matches at 8 bases. Trimming took 3 bases from V and 7 from J; bases not matched to a gene: 5. The CDR3 is 15 residues long. Germline values: CDR1 MGHDK, CDR2 SYGVNS. The CDR3, as DNA: TGTGCCAGCAGTGAGTCGACAGGGGCGAATTCACCCCTCCACTTT. It encodes CASSESTGANSPLHF.

This clonotype was seen at least ten times. V is TRBV12-3 or TRBV12-4 and J is TRBJ2-2; tentatively, D is TRBD1 (8 bases). This CDR3 is 16 amino acids long. V lost 6 bases, J lost 7 bases, and 21 bases lay in between. This CDR3 is CASSLTGGAGGGELFF. In DNA, the CDR3 is TGTGCCAGCAGCCTCACAGGGGGGGCAGGAGGCGGGGAGCTGTTTTTT.

This clonotype turned up a few times. This chain links TRBV5-6 with TRBJ1-5, with 9 nucleotides matching TRBD1. Trimming at V came to 2 bases and at J to 6 bases, leaving 6 bases not matched to a gene. CDR1 and CDR2 from the germline V gene are SGHDT and YYEEEE. CDR3 length: 15 amino acids. CDR3 sequence: CASSFSQGASQPQHF. CDR3 sequence (DNA): TGTGCCAGCAGCTTTTCACAGGGGGCCTCTCAGCCCCAGCATTTT.

This clonotype was observed a few times. The chain links TRBV19 to TRBJ2-1; 7 bases fit TRBD2. With 2 bases clipped from V and 5 bases from J, the junction kept 9 bases outside the gene matches. This CDR3 is 16 amino acids long. The germline V gene has CDR1 LNHDA and CDR2 SQIVND (reference sequence). The CDR3 protein is CASSISGRVTHNEQFF. The CDR3 region has the DNA TGTGCCAGTAGTATATCAGGGAGGGTTACCCACAATGAGCAGTTCTTC. The variable domain in full, with the rest retrieved from reference TRBV19 and TRBJ2-1, is DGGITQSPKYLFRKEGQNVTLSCEQNLNHDAMYWYRQDPGQGLRLIYYSQIVNDFQKGDIAEGYSVSREKKESFPLTVTSAQKNPTAFYLCASSISGRVTHNEQFFGPGTRLTVL.

This clonotype was detected ten times or more. V gene TRBV7-2 combines with J gene TRBJ2-7, with 7 bases identical to TRBD2. Trimming at V came to 1 base and at J to 0 bases, leaving 3 bases not matched to a gene. CDR3 size: 15 residues. In germline, CDR1 is SGHTA, CDR2 FQGNSA. The CDR3 DNA reads TGTGCCAGCAGCTTAGTCGCGGGGGACTCCTACGAGCAGTACTTC. It yields the protein CASSLVAGDSYEQYF.

This clonotype showed up many times. The chain links TRBV7-2 to TRBJ1-2, with D unresolved. Trimming removed 0 bases at V and 6 bases at J, with 14 bases between. This CDR3 region has 15 residues. Germline assignment: CDR1 SGHTA and CDR2 FQGNSA. The CDR3 DNA reads TGTGCCAGCAGCTTAGCTAACAGTCGAGGAGATGGCTACACCTTC. Amino acids: CASSLANSRGDGYTF.

CDR3 protein: CASSQTSGVQETQYF. The CDR3 DNA reads as TGTGCCAGCAGCCAGACTAGCGGGGTTCAAGAGACCCAGTACTTC. The chain links TRBV4-2 to TRBJ2-5; 11 nucleotides line up with TRBD2. V dropped 3 bases and J dropped 2; count of bases not matched to a gene: 2. Germline-derived CDR1 and CDR2 are LGHNA and YNFKEQ. The CDR3 has 15 residues.

At least ten counts were recorded for this clonotype. The V call is TRBV29-1, the J call TRBJ2-7, with D perhaps TRBD1 or TRBD2 (5 bases each). The CDR3 sequence is 14 residues long. The germline V gene encodes CDR1 SQVTM and CDR2 ANQGSEA. V was shortened by 3 bases and J by 0 bases, with 12 bases between the two germline ends. CDR3 in amino acids: CSVDRVGTSYEQYF. As DNA, the CDR3 is TGCAGCGTTGACAGGGTGGGGACCTCCTACGAGCAGTACTTC.

As to this clonotype: This may be a read error, as it is one base from a much larger clone. The chain recombines TRBV7-6 with TRBJ2-4; 13 bases match TRBD2. V trimming: 0 bases; J trimming: 6 bases; junction bases outside the gene matches: 11. Per germline, CDR1 SGHVS and CDR2 FNYEAQ. CDR3 length equals 19 residues. Written as DNA, the CDR3 is TGTGCCAGCAGCTTAGCTCCCACCGGGACTAGCGGGGACGGAAACATTCAGTACTTC. Its translation: CASSLAPTGTSGDGNIQYF.

This clonotype was found a few times. The gene calls are TRBV12-3 or TRBV12-4 and TRBJ1-2, with TRBD1 matching 7 bases. CDR3 size: 13 residues. V lost 3 bases and J lost 6; bases outside the gene matches: 4. CDR3 amino acids: CASSFIGGHGYTF. The CDR3 DNA follows: TGTGCCAGCAGTTTCATAGGGGGCCATGGCTACACCTTC.

This clonotype occurred many times. This sequence joins TRBV2 and TRBJ2-1, with D hard to call. The CDR3 is 12 residues long. V was shortened by 0 bases and J by 7 bases, with 4 bases between the two germline ends. Germline V gene lookup returns CDR1 SNHLY and CDR2 FYNNEI. The CDR3 DNA reads as TGTGCCAGCAGTGAAGCTGGGAATGAGCAGTTCTTC. Translated, it gives CASSEAGNEQFF.

This clonotype was seen at least ten times. The chain recombines TRBV7-2 with TRBJ2-5, with 11 positions matching TRBD2. CDR3 length equals 15 residues. CDR1 SGHTA and CDR2 FQGNSA come from the germline V gene. CDR3 residues: CATGTSGFDQETQYF. CDR3 sequence (DNA): TGTGCGACCGGGACTAGCGGTTTCGATCAAGAGACCCAGTACTTC.